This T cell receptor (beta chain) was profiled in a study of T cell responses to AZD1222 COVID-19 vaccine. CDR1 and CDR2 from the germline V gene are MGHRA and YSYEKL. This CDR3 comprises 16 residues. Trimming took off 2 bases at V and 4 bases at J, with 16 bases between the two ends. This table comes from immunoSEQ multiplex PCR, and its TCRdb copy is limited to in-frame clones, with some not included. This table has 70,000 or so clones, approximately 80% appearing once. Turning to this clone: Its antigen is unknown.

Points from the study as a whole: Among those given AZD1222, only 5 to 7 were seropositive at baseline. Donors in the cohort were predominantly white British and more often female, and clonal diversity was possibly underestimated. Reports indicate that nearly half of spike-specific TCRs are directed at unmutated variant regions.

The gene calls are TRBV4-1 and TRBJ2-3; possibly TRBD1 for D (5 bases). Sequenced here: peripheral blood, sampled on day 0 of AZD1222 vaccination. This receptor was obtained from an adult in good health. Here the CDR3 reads CASSQSRVRGADTQYF. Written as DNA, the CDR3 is TGCGCCAGCAGCCAATCTCGGGTTAGGGGCGCAGATACGCAGTATTTT.